A single sample gave rise to the 7 T cell receptor beta chains below, sequenced in a study of blood T cell repertoires in COVID-19 (dated by TCRdb to 2019 to 2021). Libraries were constructed by the immunoSEQ multiplex PCR assay. TCRdb's version of the immuneACCESS table is confined to in-frame rearrangements and falls short of the full clone set. An unresolved V gene accounts for under half of the shortfall where checked; the remainder is of unknown origin. Recorded for this sample are over 95,000 clones; 75% to 90% of them occurred a single time. The ten largest clones add up to 10% to 15% of the sample. The sample comprised peripheral blood. The receptors stem from a human donor in a cohort sampled during active COVID-19.

The gene calls are TRBV2 and TRBJ2-2, with D unclear. Looked up from germline, CDR1 is SNHLY and CDR2 is FYNNEI. There are 16 residues in the CDR3. Trimming took off 2 bases at V and 0 bases at J, with 10 bases between the two ends. The CDR3 region is CASSERPSANTGELFF. CDR3 DNA: TGTGCCAGCAGTGAAAGGCCCAGCGCGAACACCGGGGAGCTGTTTTTT.

The V and J genes are TRBV2 and TRBJ2-6, with 7 bases lining up with TRBD1. The CDR3 totals 20 residues. Unmatched junction bases numbered 13, after V lost 2 bases and J lost 0 bases. The germline CDR1 and CDR2 sequences are SNHLY and FYNNEI. This CDR3 reads CASSESRGTAFISGANVLTF. In DNA form, the CDR3 reads TGTGCCAGCAGTGAATCGAGGGGGACAGCGTTCATCTCTGGGGCCAACGTCCTGACTTTC.

The rearrangement joins TRBV4-1 to TRBJ2-1; 7 bases map to TRBD2. The length of the CDR3 is 15 residues. The germline V gene has CDR1 MGHRA and CDR2 YSYEKL. The junction had 11 bases not matched to a gene; V was cut back by 4 bases and J by 8 bases. This CDR3 is CASSRTGLITDEQFF. CDR3 in DNA: TGCGCCAGCAGCCGCACGGGACTAATAACCGATGAGCAGTTCTTC.

This chain connects TRBV9 to TRBJ2-1; tentative D call: TRBD2 (6 bases). The CDR3 is 16 amino acids. The V gene lost 3 bases and the J gene lost 4 bases, with 17 bases spanning the gap. Looked up from germline, CDR1 is SGDLS and CDR2 is YYNGEE. CDR3 nucleotide sequence: TGTGCCAGCAGCGAACGGGACTCCTTAATTTACAATGAGCAGTTCTTC. This codes for CASSERDSLIYNEQFF.

The rearrangement links TRBV11-2 to TRBJ2-7; D gene uncertain. The CDR3 has 14 amino acids. Trimming stripped 3 bases from V and 0 bases from J, with 9 bases between. Germline V gene sequence: CDR1 SGHAT, CDR2 FQNNGV. The CDR3 coding sequence is TGTGCCAGCAGCTTTACCGACAACTCCTACGAGCAGTACTTC. Its translation is CASSFTDNSYEQYF.

This clone has more than one count but fewer than ten. The chain is built from TRBV30 and TRBJ1-1; D not resolved. Germline CDR1 and CDR2: GTSNPN and SVGIG (reference sequence). V gave up 4 bases and J gave up 2 bases, with 11 bases separating them. This CDR3 spans 13 amino acids. CDR3 in amino acids: CAWTPGINTEAFF. In nucleotides, the CDR3 is TGTGCCTGGACCCCGGGGATCAACACTGAAGCTTTCTTT.

The chain has TRBV4-3 and TRBJ2-1, with D tentatively TRBD2 (6 bases). The CDR3 is 16 amino acids. Germline assignment: CDR1 LGHNA and CDR2 YSLEER. The V end was cut by 0 bases, the J end by 8 bases, with 17 bases between. The CDR3 here is CASSQEGRGLRDEQFF. The DNA for the CDR3 is TGCGCCAGCAGCCAAGAGGGACGGGGACTTAGGGATGAGCAGTTCTTC.